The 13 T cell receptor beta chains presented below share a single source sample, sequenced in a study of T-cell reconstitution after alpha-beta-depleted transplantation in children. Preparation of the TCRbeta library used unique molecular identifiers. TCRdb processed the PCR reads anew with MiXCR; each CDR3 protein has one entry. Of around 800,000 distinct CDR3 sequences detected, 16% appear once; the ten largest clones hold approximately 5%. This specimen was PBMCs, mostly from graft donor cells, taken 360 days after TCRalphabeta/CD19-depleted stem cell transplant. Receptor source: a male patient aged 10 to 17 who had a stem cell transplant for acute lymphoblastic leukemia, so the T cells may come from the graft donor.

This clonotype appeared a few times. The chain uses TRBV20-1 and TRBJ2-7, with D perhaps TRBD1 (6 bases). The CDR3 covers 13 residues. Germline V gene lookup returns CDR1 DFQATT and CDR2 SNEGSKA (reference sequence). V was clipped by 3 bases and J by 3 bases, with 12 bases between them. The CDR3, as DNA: TGCAGTGCTAGGCACAGGGCCCACTACGAGCAGTACTTC. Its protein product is CSARHRAHYEQYF.

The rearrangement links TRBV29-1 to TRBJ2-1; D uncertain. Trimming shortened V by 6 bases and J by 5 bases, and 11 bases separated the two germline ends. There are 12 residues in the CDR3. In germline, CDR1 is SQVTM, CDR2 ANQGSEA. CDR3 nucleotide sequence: TGCAGCGTCGCTGCCATTGACAATGAGCAGTTCTTC. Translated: CSVAAIDNEQFF.

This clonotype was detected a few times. CDR3: CASSQVGHPRGNIQYF. The CDR3 DNA sequence: TGCGCCAGCAGCCAAGTCGGGCATCCTAGGGGAAACATTCAGTACTTC. The V gene is TRBV4-1, the J gene TRBJ2-4; D is perhaps TRBD1 (5 bases). Trimming pared 1 base from V and 6 bases from J, leaving 16 bases between. This CDR3 spans 16 amino acids. CDR1 and CDR2 from the germline V gene are MGHRA and YSYEKL.

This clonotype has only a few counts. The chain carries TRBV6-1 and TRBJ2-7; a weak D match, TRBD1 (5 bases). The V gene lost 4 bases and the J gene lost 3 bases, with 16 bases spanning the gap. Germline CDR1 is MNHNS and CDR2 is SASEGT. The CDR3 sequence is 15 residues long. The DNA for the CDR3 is TGTGCCAGCAGTGTGACAGCCTGGGTTGACTACGAGCAGTACTTC. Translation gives CASSVTAWVDYEQYF.

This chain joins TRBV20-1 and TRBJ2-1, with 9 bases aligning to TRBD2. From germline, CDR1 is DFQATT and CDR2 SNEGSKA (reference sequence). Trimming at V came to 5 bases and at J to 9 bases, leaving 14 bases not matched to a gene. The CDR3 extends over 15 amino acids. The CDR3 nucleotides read TGCAGTGCTTCAACCGGGACTAGCTTGAGTCGTGAGCAGTTCTTC. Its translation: CSASTGTSLSREQFF.

CDR3 DNA: TGTGCCAGCAGCCCAAAGCTAGTTCCCTCCTACGAGCAGTACTTC. The encoded protein is CASSPKLVPSYEQYF. The J gene is TRBJ2-7, the V gene TRBV7-3; no firm D call. The germline V gene has CDR1 SGHTA and CDR2 FQGTGA. This CDR3 region has 15 residues. V was trimmed by 5 bases and J by 0 bases, leaving 14 bases between them.

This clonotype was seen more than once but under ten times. The CDR3 loop reads CASSRPTGVLTSRRAYSYNEQFF. For the CDR3, the DNA is TGTGCCAGCAGCCGCCCCACAGGGGTTCTTACTAGCAGGAGAGCTTACTCCTACAATGAGCAGTTCTTC. The rearrangement uses TRBV4-2 and TRBJ2-1; D is possibly TRBD1 (7 bases). Germline CDR1 is LGHNA and CDR2 is YNFKEQ. The CDR3 is made up of 23 amino acids. V gave up 4 bases and J gave up 0 bases, with 34 bases separating them.

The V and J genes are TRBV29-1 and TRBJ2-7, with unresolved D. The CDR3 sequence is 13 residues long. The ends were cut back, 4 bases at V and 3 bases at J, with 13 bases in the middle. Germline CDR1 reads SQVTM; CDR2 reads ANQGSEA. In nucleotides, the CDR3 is TGCAGCGTTGCGTCAACAGTCTACTACGAGCAGTACTTC. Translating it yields CSVASTVYYEQYF.

In DNA, the CDR3 is TGTGCCACCAGTGATTTGACTAGCGGCCCCACTGGGTATGAGCAGTTCTTC. Translating it yields CATSDLTSGPTGYEQFF. The chain combines TRBV24-1 with TRBJ2-1, with 8 bases lining up with TRBD2. This CDR3 region has 17 residues. The junction had 11 bases not matched to a gene; V was cut back by 0 bases and J by 8 bases. CDR1 is KGHDR, CDR2 SFDVKD, per germline.

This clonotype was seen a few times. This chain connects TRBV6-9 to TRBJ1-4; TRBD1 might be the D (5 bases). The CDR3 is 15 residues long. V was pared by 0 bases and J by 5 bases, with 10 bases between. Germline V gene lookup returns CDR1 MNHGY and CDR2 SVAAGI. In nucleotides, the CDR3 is TGTGCCAGCAGTTATTCTCAGGGTGGGAATGAAAAACTGTTTTTT. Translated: CASSYSQGGNEKLFF.

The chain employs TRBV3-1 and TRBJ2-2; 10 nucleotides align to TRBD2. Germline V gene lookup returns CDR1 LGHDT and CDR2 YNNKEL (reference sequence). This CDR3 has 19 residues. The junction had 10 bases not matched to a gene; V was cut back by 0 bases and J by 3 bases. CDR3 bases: TGTGCCAGCAGCCAAGAGGCTTATCTAGCGGGAGCTGACACCGGGGAGCTGTTTTTT. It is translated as CASSQEAYLAGADTGELFF.

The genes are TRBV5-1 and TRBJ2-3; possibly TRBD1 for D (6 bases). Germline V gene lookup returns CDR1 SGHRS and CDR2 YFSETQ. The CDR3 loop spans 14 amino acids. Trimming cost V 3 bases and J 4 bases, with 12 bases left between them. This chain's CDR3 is CASSYTGQSDTQYF. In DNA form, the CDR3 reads TGCGCCAGCAGCTATACAGGGCAGTCAGATACGCAGTATTTT.

The CDR3 nucleotides are TGCAGTGCTAGAGATCAGACAGGGATGAACACTGAAGCTTTCTTT. Encoded protein: CSARDQTGMNTEAFF. The rearrangement joins TRBV20-1 to TRBJ1-1; 7 bases are a match to TRBD1. The CDR3 has 15 amino acids. Germline-derived CDR1 and CDR2 are DFQATT and SNEGSKA (reference sequence). The V and J ends lost 0 bases and 0 bases, in that order; junction bases with no gene match: 4.